This record covers a single T cell receptor (beta chain). These data originate in a study of blood T cell repertoires in COVID-19. Repertoires were generated with immunoSEQ multiplex PCR, while TCRdb's copy carries only in-frame clones and drops some. The repertoire includes about 97,000 clones, over 80% of them detected once, and more than 5% sits in the top ten. V was cut by 1 base and J by 3 bases, with 9 bases left in between. CDR1 is MGHRA and CDR2 is YSYEKL in the germline V gene. This CDR3 is 14 amino acids long. The sample consisted of peripheral blood. This sequence originates from a man aged 45 to 65 with active COVID-19. J is TRBJ2-5 and V is TRBV4-1; D unclear. The CDR3 sequence is CASSQVSGEETQYF. CDR3 sequence (DNA): TGCGCCAGCAGCCAAGTATCCGGAGAAGAGACCCAGTACTTC.